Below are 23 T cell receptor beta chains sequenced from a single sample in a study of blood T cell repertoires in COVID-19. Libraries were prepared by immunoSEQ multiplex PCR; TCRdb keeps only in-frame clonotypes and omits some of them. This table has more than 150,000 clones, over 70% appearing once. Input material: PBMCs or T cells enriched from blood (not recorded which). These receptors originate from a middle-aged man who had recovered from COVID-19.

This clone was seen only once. The CDR3 is CASSRREGPYEQYF. Written as DNA, the CDR3 is TGTGCCAGCAGCCGCCGGGAGGGACCCTACGAGCAGTACTTC. The chain combines TRBV5-6 with TRBJ2-7; TRBD2 matches 8 bases. This CDR3 is built from 14 residues. After removal of 4 bases from V and 2 bases from J, the junction contained 5 bases not matched to a gene. The germline V gene encodes CDR1 SGHDT and CDR2 YYEEEE.

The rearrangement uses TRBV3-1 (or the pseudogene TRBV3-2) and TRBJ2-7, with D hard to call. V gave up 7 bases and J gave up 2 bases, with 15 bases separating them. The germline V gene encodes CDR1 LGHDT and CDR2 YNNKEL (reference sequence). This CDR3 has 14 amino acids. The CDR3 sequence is CASTPRQVPYEQYF. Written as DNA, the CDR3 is TGTGCCAGCACCCCCAGGCAGGTCCCCTACGAGCAGTACTTC.

The CDR3 is CASSPGFGSYNEQFF. DNA of the CDR3: TGTGCCAGCAGCCCGGGATTCGGATCCTACAATGAGCAGTTCTTC. The chain is built from TRBV5-4 and TRBJ2-1; D is possibly TRBD2 (5 bases). CDR3 length: 15 residues. Germline V gives CDR1 SGHNT, CDR2 YYREEE (reference sequence). V was shortened by 4 bases and J by 1 base, with 12 bases between the two germline ends.

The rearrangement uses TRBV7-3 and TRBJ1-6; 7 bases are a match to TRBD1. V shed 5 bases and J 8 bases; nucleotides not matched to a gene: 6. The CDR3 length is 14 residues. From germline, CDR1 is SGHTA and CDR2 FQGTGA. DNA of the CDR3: TGTGCCAGCAGCGACGGGACAGACCATTCACCCCTCCACTTT. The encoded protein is CASSDGTDHSPLHF.

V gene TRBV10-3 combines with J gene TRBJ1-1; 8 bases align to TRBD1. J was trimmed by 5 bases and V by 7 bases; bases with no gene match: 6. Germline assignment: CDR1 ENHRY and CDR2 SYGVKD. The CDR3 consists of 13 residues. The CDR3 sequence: CAITSGGRTEAFF. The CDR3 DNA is TGTGCCATCACATCAGGGGGCCGGACTGAAGCTTTCTTT.

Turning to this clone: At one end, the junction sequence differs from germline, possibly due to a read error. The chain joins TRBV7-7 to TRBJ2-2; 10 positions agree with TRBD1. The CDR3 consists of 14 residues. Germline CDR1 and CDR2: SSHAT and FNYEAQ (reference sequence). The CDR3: CASSPGQGIGELFF. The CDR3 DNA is TGTGCTAGCAGCCCGGGACAGGGGATCGGGGAGCTGTTTTTT.

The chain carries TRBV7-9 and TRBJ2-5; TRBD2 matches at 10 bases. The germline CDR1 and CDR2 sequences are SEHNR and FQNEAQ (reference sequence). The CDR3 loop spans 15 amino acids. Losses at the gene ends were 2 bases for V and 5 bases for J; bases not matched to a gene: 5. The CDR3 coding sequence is TGTGCCAGCAGCTTAAGAGCGGGAGGGGGGGAGACCCAGTACTTC. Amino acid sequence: CASSLRAGGGETQYF.

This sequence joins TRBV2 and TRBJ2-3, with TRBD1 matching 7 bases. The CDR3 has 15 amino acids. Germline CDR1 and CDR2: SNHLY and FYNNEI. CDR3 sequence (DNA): TGTGCGGGAGCTCCTAGGGGGCGCGGCACAGATACGCAGTATTTT. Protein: CAGAPRGRGTDTQYF.

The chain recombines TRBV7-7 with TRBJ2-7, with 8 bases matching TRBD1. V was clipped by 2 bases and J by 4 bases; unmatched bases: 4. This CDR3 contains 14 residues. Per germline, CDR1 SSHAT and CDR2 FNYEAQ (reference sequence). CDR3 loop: CASSLSRGLYEQYF. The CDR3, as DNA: TGTGCCAGCAGCTTATCCAGGGGGCTTTACGAGCAGTACTTC.

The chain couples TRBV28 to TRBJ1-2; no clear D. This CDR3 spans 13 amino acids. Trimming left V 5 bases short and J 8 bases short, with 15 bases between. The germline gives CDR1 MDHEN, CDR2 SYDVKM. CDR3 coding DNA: TGTGCCAGCAGTCCCATAAACCTAAGAGGCTACACCTTC. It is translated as CASSPINLRGYTF.

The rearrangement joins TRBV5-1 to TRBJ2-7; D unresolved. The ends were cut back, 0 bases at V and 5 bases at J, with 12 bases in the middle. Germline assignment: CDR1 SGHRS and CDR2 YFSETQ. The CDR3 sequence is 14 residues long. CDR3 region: CASSLGHGSDEQYF. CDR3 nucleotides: TGCGCCAGCAGCTTGGGACATGGGTCCGACGAGCAGTACTTC.

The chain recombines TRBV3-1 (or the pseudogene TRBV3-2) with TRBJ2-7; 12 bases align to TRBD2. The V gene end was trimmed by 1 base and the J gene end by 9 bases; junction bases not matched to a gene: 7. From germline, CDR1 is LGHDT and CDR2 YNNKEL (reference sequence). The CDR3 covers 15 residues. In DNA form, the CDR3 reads TGTGCCAGCAGCCAAGGGACTAGCGGGGTCCTGGGGCAGTACTTC. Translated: CASSQGTSGVLGQYF.

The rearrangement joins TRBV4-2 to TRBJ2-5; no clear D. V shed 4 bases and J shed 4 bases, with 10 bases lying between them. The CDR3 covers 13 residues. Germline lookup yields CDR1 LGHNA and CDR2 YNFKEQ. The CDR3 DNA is TGTGCCAGCAGCCCGAGTCAGCGAGAGACCCAGTACTTC. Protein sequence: CASSPSQRETQYF.

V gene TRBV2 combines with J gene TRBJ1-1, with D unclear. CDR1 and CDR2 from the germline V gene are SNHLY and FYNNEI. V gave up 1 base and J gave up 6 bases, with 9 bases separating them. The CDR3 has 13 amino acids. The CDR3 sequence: CASSEGAIAEAFF. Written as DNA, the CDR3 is TGTGCCAGCAGTGAAGGCGCAATAGCTGAAGCTTTCTTT.

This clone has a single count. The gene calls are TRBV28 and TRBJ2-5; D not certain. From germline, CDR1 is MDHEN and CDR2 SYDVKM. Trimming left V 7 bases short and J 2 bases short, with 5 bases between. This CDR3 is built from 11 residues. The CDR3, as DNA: TGTGCCAGCAACGGGCAAGAGACCCAGTACTTC. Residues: CASNGQETQYF.

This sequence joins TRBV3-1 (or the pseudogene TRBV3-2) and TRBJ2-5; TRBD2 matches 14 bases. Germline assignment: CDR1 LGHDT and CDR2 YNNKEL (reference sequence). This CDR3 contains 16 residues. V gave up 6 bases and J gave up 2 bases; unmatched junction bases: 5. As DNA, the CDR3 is TGTGCCAGCAGATTACGGACTAGCGGGGGGCAAGAGACCCAGTACTTC. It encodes CASRLRTSGGQETQYF.

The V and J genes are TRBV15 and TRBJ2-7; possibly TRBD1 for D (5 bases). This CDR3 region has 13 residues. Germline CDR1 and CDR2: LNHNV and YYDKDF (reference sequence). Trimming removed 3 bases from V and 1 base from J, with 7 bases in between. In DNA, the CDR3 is TGTGCCACCAGCAGGGACATATCCTACGAGCAGTACTTC. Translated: CATSRDISYEQYF.

The CDR3 loop reads CAISERFPARTGGTDTQYF. The CDR3, as DNA: TGTGCCATCAGTGAGCGATTCCCTGCCAGGACGGGAGGCACAGATACGCAGTATTTT. This rearrangement joins TRBV10-3 to TRBJ2-3; D may be TRBD2 (6 bases). Trimming cost V 2 bases and J 1 base, with 22 bases left between them. The CDR3 is 19 amino acids. CDR1 is ENHRY, CDR2 SYGVKD, per germline.

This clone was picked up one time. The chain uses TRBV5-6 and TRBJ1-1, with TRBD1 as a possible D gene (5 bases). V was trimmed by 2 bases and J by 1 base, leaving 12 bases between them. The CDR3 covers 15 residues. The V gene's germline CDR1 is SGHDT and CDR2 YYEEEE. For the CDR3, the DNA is TGTGCCAGCAGCTTAGTGGGACTGAAGAACACTGAAGCTTTCTTT. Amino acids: CASSLVGLKNTEAFF.

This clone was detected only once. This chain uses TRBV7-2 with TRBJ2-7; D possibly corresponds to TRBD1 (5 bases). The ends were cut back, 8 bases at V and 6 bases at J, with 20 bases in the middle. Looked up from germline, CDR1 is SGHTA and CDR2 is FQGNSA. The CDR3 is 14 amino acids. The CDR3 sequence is CASRIDRSPLEQYF. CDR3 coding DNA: TGTGCCAGCCGGATCGACAGATCACCCCTCGAGCAGTACTTC.

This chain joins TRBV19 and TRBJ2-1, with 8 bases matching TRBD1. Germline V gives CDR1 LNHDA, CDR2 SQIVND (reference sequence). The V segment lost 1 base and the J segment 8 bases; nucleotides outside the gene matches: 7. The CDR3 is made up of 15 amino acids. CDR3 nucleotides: TGTGCCAGTAGTATAGGGACAGGGTTAGGCGATGAGCAGTTCTTC. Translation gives CASSIGTGLGDEQFF.

The CDR3 DNA is TGTGCCAGTAGTATAGTCGAGGGATCTCTCTACGAGCAGTACTTC. Encoded protein: CASSIVEGSLYEQYF. V gene TRBV19 combines with J gene TRBJ2-7; TRBD2 might be the D (5 bases). Germline CDR1 is LNHDA and CDR2 is SQIVND (reference sequence). The CDR3 contains 15 residues. V was clipped by 1 base and J by 3 bases, with 13 bases between them. Looking up the rest from reference TRBV19 and TRBJ2-7 gives the full variable domain: DGGITQSPKYLFRKEGQNVTLSCEQNLNHDAMYWYRQDPGQGLRLIYYSQIVNDFQKGDIAEGYSVSREKKESFPLTVTSAQKNPTAFYLCASSIVEGSLYEQYFGPGTRLTVT.

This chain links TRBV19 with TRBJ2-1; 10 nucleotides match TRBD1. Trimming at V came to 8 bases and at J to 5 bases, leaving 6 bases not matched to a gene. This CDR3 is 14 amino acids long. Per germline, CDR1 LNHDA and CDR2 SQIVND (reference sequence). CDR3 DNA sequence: TGTGCCAGTGGTTGGACAGGGGGGGACAATGAGCAGTTCTTC. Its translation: CASGWTGGDNEQFF.